The 15 T cell receptor beta chains reported below all come from one sample, sequenced in a study of CD8 T cells in ankylosing spondylitis. TCRdb re-called the 5' RACE reads with MiXCR, one entry per CDR3 protein. The sample holds about 130,000 distinct CDR3 sequences, about 6.4% seen once. The sample consisted of blood, either unsorted or a sorted T cell fraction (not recorded which). These receptors were collected from a male donor with ankylosing spondylitis or in good health (not recorded which).

In its sample, this clonotype was seen many times. This rearrangement joins TRBV20-1 to TRBJ1-6; 8 nucleotides align to TRBD1. Germline lookup yields CDR1 DFQATT and CDR2 SNEGSKA (reference sequence). The CDR3 has 15 amino acids. V trimming: 1 base; J trimming: 7 bases; junction bases outside the gene matches: 6. CDR3 bases: TGCAGTGCTAGAGGGGGACAGGTCGACAATTCACCCCTCCACTTT. This encodes CSARGGQVDNSPLHF.

In this sample, this clonotype turned up many times. The chain joins TRBV28 to TRBJ2-7; D unresolved. This CDR3 has 12 residues. The germline CDR1 and CDR2 sequences are MDHEN and SYDVKM. Trimming took off 6 bases at V and 0 bases at J, with 6 bases between the two ends. The CDR3 reads CASSKLSYEQYF. The CDR3 DNA reads as TGTGCCAGCAGCAAACTCTCCTACGAGCAGTACTTC.

This clonotype was seen ten or more times. J is TRBJ2-5 and V is TRBV5-1; weak D call: TRBD1 (5 bases). In germline, CDR1 is SGHRS, CDR2 YFSETQ. The V end was cut by 0 bases, the J end by 1 base, with 7 bases between. The CDR3 is made up of 14 amino acids. CDR3 loop: CASSLGQTQETQYF. The DNA of the CDR3 is TGCGCCAGCAGCTTGGGACAGACCCAAGAGACCCAGTACTTC.

This rearrangement joins TRBV3-1 to TRBJ2-1; 8 bases fit TRBD1. The CDR3 has 17 residues. V shed 0 bases, J shed 2 bases, and the junction held 6 bases outside the gene matches. Per the germline V gene, CDR1 is LGHDT and CDR2 is YNNKEL (reference sequence). CDR3 region: CASSQDPGGDPYNEQFF. Written as DNA, the CDR3 is TGTGCCAGCAGCCAAGATCCAGGGGGCGACCCCTACAATGAGCAGTTCTTC.

This clonotype was detected many times. The V and J genes are TRBV28 and TRBJ1-5, with D possibly TRBD1 on 5 matching bases. The ends were cut back, 6 bases at V and 6 bases at J, with 12 bases in the middle. The CDR3 sequence is 13 residues long. Germline V gene data show CDR1 as MDHEN and CDR2 as SYDVKM. This chain's CDR3 is CASRVGGVQPQHF. The CDR3 nucleotides read TGTGCCAGCAGGGTTGGGGGGGTTCAGCCCCAGCATTTT.

This clonotype appeared many times. This chain links TRBV20-1 with TRBJ2-1; TRBD2 agrees at 8 bases. Germline trimming cut 7 bases from V and 1 base from J; bases unmatched to any gene: 9. This CDR3 spans 15 amino acids. Germline V gives CDR1 DFQATT, CDR2 SNEGSKA (reference sequence). CDR3 coding DNA: TGCAGTGTCCTCTCCGTAGCGGGATCCTACAATGAGCAGTTCTTC. Its protein product is CSVLSVAGSYNEQFF.

The V gene is TRBV7-8, the J gene TRBJ1-1, with 7 positions matching TRBD1. CDR3 size: 14 residues. V gave up 5 bases and J gave up 1 base; unmatched junction bases: 4. The V gene's germline CDR1 is SGHVS and CDR2 FQNEAQ. Here the CDR3 reads CASSTGQPNTEAFF. The CDR3 coding sequence is TGTGCCAGCAGCACGGGACAGCCGAACACTGAAGCTTTCTTT. The full variable domain, with the rest looked up from reference TRBV7-8 and TRBJ1-1, is GAGVSQSPRYKVAKRGQDVALRCDPISGHVSLFWYQQALGQGPEFLTYFQNEAQLDKSGLPSDRFFAERPEGSVSTLKIQRTQQEDSAVYLCASSTGQPNTEAFFGQGTRLTVV.

In this sample, this clonotype turned up many times. This chain links TRBV20-1 with TRBJ2-2; 8 bases are a match to TRBD2. The trim removed 5 bases at V and 5 bases at J, leaving 10 bases unmatched. This CDR3 region has 15 residues. Germline assignment: CDR1 DFQATT and CDR2 SNEGSKA (reference sequence). The CDR3 coding sequence is TGCAGTGCTGAAAAACTAGCGGATTTGACCGGGGAGCTGTTTTTT. Its translation: CSAEKLADLTGELFF.

This sequence joins TRBV20-1 and TRBJ2-5; D gene uncertain. Trimming stripped 0 bases from V and 1 base from J, with 12 bases between. This CDR3 contains 15 residues. Germline CDR1 is DFQATT and CDR2 is SNEGSKA (reference sequence). The CDR3 protein is CSARDSKPAQETQYF. DNA for the CDR3: TGCAGTGCTAGAGATAGTAAACCGGCCCAAGAGACCCAGTACTTC.

At least ten counts were recorded for this clonotype. This chain joins TRBV7-2 and TRBJ2-7; either TRBD1 or TRBD2 may fit D (5 bases each). Germline V gene data show CDR1 as SGHTA and CDR2 as FQGNSA. This CDR3 has 15 residues. V shed 3 bases and J shed 4 bases, with 16 bases lying between them. CDR3 nucleotide sequence: TGTGCCAGCAGCTTTCTAGGGGCCTGGGGGTACGAGCAGTACTTC. Protein sequence: CASSFLGAWGYEQYF. The complete variable domain, with remaining parts taken from reference TRBV7-2 and TRBJ2-7, reads GAGVSQSPSNKVTEKGKDVELRCDPISGHTALYWYRQSLGQGLEFLIYFQGNSAPDKSGLPSDRFSAERTGGSVSTLTIQRTQQEDSAVYLCASSFLGAWGYEQYFGPGTRLTVT.

This clonotype was seen ten or more times. The chain carries TRBV25-1 and TRBJ2-7; D call uncertain. CDR3 length equals 15 residues. The V end lost 1 base, the J end lost 5 bases, and 15 bases lay between the germline ends. The germline gives CDR1 MGHDK, CDR2 SYGVNS. For the CDR3, the DNA is TGTGCCAGCAGTGAATGGGCTAGTCTCCCCCACGAGCAGTACTTC. It codes for CASSEWASLPHEQYF.

The V and J genes are TRBV12-3 or TRBV12-4 and TRBJ1-2; 9 positions match TRBD1. CDR3 length: 13 amino acids. Unmatched junction bases numbered 7, after V lost 7 bases and J lost 7 bases. The CDR3 region is CASMPGQGSGYTF. CDR3 bases: TGTGCCAGCATGCCGGGACAGGGTTCTGGCTACACCTTC.

The V gene is TRBV11-2, the J gene TRBJ2-1, with TRBD2 matching over 8 bases. CDR1 SGHAT and CDR2 FQNNGV come from the germline V gene. Trimming cost V 8 bases and J 2 bases; bases outside gene matches: 5. The CDR3 covers 14 residues. The CDR3 reads CASHLAGTYNEQFF. The DNA of the CDR3 is TGTGCCAGCCACCTAGCGGGTACCTACAATGAGCAGTTCTTC.

This clonotype was counted many times. The chain uses TRBV5-1 and TRBJ1-2, with 7 bases lining up with TRBD1. The CDR3 is 18 residues long. Germline CDR1 is SGHRS and CDR2 is YFSETQ. J lost 0 bases, V lost 3 bases, and 14 bases had no gene match. CDR3 in amino acids: CASSSSPGTAFTNYGYTF. As DNA, the CDR3 is TGCGCCAGCAGCTCGAGCCCCGGGACAGCCTTTACTAACTATGGCTACACCTTC.

The sample holds many counts of this clonotype. The chain joins TRBV5-1 to TRBJ2-7, with D hard to call. The CDR3 is made up of 14 amino acids. Trimming left V 5 bases short and J 2 bases short, with 14 bases between. Germline CDR1 and CDR2: SGHRS and YFSETQ. The CDR3 nucleotides read TGCGCCAGCAGACGTTCGAGCGATACCTACGAGCAGTACTTC. Protein: CASRRSSDTYEQYF.